These T cell receptor beta chains were read from a single sample in a study of blood T cell repertoires in COVID-19. Some clones are missing from TCRdb's copy, which holds only in-frame ones; the method was immunoSEQ multiplex PCR. The repertoire holds 200,000 to 250,000 clones, with under 85% as singletons. Material: peripheral blood. Receptors originate from a man aged 30 to 39 who had recovered from COVID-19. Each CDR3 is given without its conserved first and last residue.

>TRBJ2-5|TRBV4-1|15
ASSQAQGGGAVETQY
>TRBJ1-2|TRBV2|13
ASGRGRAGNYGYT
>TRBJ2-1|TRBV11-2|13
ASSLGGGSYNEQF
>TRBJ2-2|TRBV7-7|12
ASSRTQGEGELF
>TRBJ1-5|TRBV6-6|12
ASNNQGAGQPQH
>TRBJ2-2|TRBV6-1|14
ASSERAGRNTGELF
>TRBJ2-3|TRBV28|13
ASTLAGGGTDTQY
>TRBJ2-2|TRBV10-1|15
ASSPGQGPPYPGELF
>TRBJ2-3|TRBV4-1|11
ASSWAPGDTQY
>TRBJ1-2|TRBV10-2|11
ASSVGQGYGYT
>TRBJ1-1|TRBV18|11
ASSPVGRTEAF
>TRBJ1-5|TRBV12-3/TRBV12-4|11
ASSQTENQPQH
>TRBJ2-2|TRBV27|13
ASSHGTLNTEELF
>TRBJ1-5|TRBV7-9|13
ASSFGVSSNQPQH
>TRBJ2-5|TRBV3-1/TRBV3-2|12
ASSSGGTWKTQY
>TRBJ1-1|TRBV29-1|11
SASRLESTEAF
>TRBJ1-2|TRBV7-9|13
ASTPSGRGYYGYT
>TRBJ2-1|TRBV3-1/TRBV3-2|14
ASSQDARGGNNEQF
>TRBJ2-2|TRBV3-1/TRBV3-2|11
ASSQVGIGELF
>TRBJ1-2|TRBV28|13
ASSGGVLGRDGYT
>TRBJ1-6|TRBV5-1|12
ASSLPGGRTPLH
>TRBJ1-2|TRBV7-6|14
ASSSVLEASNYGYT
>TRBJ2-5|TRBV5-4|15
ASSLANIPGGAETQY
>TRBJ2-2|TRBV15|15
ATSRDAQAGRTGELF
>TRBJ2-5|TRBV3-1/TRBV3-2|11
ASSTQLAGTQY
>TRBJ1-2|TRBV14|12
ASSQGHRGSGYT
>TRBJ2-5|TRBV3-1/TRBV3-2|13
ASSYPTSGQETQY
>TRBJ2-3|TRBV7-3|14
ASSPSTSGGADTQY
>TRBJ2-5|TRBV3-1/TRBV3-2|10
ASSRLSETQY
>TRBJ2-4|TRBV18|12
ASSPGAGKNIQY
>TRBJ2-3|TRBV4-2|15
ASSQDLGGGGTDTQY
>TRBJ1-2|TRBV9|10
ASSQGVDGYT
>TRBJ1-3|TRBV6-5|11
ATQTGRGNTIY
>TRBJ1-1|TRBV9|11
ASSVHGNTEAF
>TRBJ1-5|TRBV28|14
ASSSTRTGVNQPQH
>TRBJ2-3|TRBV2|10
ASKEGAVTQY
>TRBJ2-1|TRBV9|13
ASSAQGTRGNEQF
>TRBJ1-4|TRBV4-1|13
ASSQDPEVVEKLF
>TRBJ2-6|TRBV18|16
ASSPPSRGPSGANVLT